This T cell receptor beta chain emerged from a study of blood T cells in healthy people across ages. PCR was performed a second time for about 6 to 12 cycles using a sample-barcoded 5' primer and a J-beta primer mix. TCRdb passed the 5' RACE reads through MiXCR, listing each CDR3 protein once. The sample has approximately 960,000 distinct CDR3 sequences; roughly 28% are singletons. This clonotype was seen repeatedly, ten times or more. The sample also formed part of further work on T cells of mothers and their children. That source reports: Extraction yielded RNA that went, in full, into cDNA synthesis at roughly 1.5 ug per 15 ul.

This sequence was found in a woman aged 40 to 50 in good health. The sequenced material came from blood.

The DNA of the CDR3 is TGTGCCAGCAGCTCCCAGGGAAGGCATGGAGATACGCAGTATTTT. The encoded protein is CASSSQGRHGDTQYF. The J gene is TRBJ2-3, the V gene TRBV7-9; maybe TRBD1 (5 bases). The V and J ends lost 4 bases and 5 bases respectively, with 16 bases between them. The CDR3 is made up of 15 amino acids. CDR1 and CDR2 (germline): SEHNR, FQNEAQ (reference sequence). Together with reference TRBV7-9 and TRBJ2-3, the CDR3 gives the full variable domain: DTGVSQNPRHKITKRGQNVTFRCDPISEHNRLYWYRQTLGQGPEFLTYFQNEAQLEKSRLLSDRFSAERPKGSFSTLEIQRTEQGDSAMYLCASSSQGRHGDTQYFGPGTRLTVL.